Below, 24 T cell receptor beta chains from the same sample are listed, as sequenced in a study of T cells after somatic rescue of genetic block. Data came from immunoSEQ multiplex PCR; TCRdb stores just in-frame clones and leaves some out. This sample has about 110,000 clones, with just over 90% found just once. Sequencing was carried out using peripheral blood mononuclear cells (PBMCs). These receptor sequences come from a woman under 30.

The CDR3 DNA follows: TGTGCCAGCAGATCCTCCTATGGCTACACCTTC. This gives the protein CASRSSYGYTF. The chain links TRBV7-9 to TRBJ1-2; the D is unclear. The CDR3 contains 11 residues. V lost 6 bases and J lost 4, with 6 bases in between. Germline V gene lookup returns CDR1 SEHNR and CDR2 FQNEAQ (reference sequence).

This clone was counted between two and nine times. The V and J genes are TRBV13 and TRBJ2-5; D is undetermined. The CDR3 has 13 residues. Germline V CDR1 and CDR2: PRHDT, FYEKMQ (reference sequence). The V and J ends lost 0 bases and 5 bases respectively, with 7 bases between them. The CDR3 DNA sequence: TGTGCCAGCAGCTTAGGGCAGTGGGAGACCCAGTACTTC. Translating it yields CASSLGQWETQYF.

The CDR3: CAWNAAGATYNEQFF. The CDR3 DNA reads TGTGCCTGGAACGCGGCGGGGGCAACGTACAATGAGCAGTTCTTC. The rearrangement links TRBV30 to TRBJ2-1; D may be TRBD2 (7 bases). Trimming left V 4 bases short and J 4 bases short, with 17 bases between. The CDR3 has 15 amino acids. The germline V gene encodes CDR1 GTSNPN and CDR2 SVGIG (reference sequence).

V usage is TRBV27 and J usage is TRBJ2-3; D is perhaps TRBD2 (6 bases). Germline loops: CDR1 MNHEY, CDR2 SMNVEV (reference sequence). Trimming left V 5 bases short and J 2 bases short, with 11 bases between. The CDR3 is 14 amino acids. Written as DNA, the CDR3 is TGTGCCAGCAGTCTGGGACTTTTCACAGATACGCAGTATTTT. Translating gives CASSLGLFTDTQYF.

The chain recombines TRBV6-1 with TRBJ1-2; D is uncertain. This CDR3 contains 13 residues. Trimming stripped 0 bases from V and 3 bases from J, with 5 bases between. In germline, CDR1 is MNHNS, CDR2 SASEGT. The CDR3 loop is CASSEAQDYGYTF. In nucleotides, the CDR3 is TGTGCCAGCAGTGAAGCGCAGGACTATGGCTACACCTTC.

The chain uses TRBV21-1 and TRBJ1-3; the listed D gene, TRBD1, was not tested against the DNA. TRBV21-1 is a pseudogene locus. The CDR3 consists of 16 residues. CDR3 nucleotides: TGTGCCAGCAGCAGAATTAGACAAGGCCCTGGAAACACCATATATTTT. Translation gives CASSRIRQGPGNTIYF.

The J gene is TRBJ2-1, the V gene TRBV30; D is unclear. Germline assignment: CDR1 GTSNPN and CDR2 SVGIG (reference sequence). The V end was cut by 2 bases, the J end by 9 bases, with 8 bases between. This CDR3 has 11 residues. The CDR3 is CAWSILGEQFF. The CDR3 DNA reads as TGTGCCTGGAGTATATTGGGTGAGCAGTTCTTC.

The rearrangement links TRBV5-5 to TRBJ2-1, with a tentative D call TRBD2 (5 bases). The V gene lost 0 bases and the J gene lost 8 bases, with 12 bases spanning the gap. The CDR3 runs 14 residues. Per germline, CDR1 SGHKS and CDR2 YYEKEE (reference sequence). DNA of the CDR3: TGTGCCAGCAGCTTGGAACCCGGGATGGATGAGCAGTTCTTC. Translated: CASSLEPGMDEQFF. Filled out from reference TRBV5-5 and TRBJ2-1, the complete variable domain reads DAGVTQSPTHLIKTRGQQVTLRCSPISGHKSVSWYQQVLGQGPQFIFQYYEKEERGRGNFPDRFSARQFPNYSSELNVNALLLGDSALYLCASSLEPGMDEQFFGPGTRLTVL.

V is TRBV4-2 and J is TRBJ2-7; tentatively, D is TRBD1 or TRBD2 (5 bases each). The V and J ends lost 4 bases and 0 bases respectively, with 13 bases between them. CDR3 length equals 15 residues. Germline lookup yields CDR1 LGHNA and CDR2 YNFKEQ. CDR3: CASSRLRDGSYEQYF. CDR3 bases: TGTGCCAGCAGCCGGCTCCGGGACGGCTCCTACGAGCAGTACTTC.

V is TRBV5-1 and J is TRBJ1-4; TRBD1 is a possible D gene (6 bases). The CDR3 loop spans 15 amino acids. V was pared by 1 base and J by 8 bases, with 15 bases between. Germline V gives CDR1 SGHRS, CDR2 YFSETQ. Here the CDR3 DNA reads TGCGCCAGCAGCTTGAGGGACATCGGAGAGGAAAAACTGTTTTTT. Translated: CASSLRDIGEEKLFF.

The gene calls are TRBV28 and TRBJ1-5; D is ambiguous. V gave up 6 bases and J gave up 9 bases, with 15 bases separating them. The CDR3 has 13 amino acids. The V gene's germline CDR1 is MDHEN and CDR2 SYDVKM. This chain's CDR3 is CASSSGPQLPQHF. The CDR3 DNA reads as TGTGCCAGCAGCTCGGGTCCTCAACTGCCCCAGCATTTT.

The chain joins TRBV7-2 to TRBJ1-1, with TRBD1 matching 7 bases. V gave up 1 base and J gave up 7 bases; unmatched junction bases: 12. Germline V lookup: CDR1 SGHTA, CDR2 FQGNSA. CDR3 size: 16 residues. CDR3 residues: CASSLGMGQWRGEAFF. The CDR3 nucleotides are TGTGCCAGCAGCTTAGGGATGGGACAGTGGAGGGGTGAAGCTTTCTTT.

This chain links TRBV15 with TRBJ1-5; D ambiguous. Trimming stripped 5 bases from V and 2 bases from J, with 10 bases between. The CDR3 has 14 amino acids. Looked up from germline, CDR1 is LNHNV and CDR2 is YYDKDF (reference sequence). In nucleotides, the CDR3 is TGTGCCACCAGCGGAGGAAGGGGCAATCAGCCCCAGCATTTT. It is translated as CATSGGRGNQPQHF.

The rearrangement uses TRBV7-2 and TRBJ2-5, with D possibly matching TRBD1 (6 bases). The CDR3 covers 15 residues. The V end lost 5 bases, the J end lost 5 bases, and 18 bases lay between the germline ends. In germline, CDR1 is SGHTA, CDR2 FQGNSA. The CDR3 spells CASSISGGSAETQYF. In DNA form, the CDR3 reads TGTGCCAGCAGCATAAGTGGGGGCTCGGCCGAGACCCAGTACTTC.

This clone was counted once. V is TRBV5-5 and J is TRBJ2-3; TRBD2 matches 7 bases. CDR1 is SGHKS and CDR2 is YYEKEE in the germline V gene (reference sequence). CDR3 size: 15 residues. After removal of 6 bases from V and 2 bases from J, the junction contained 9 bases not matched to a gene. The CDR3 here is CASKPGLRLTDTQYF. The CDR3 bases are TGTGCCAGCAAACCGGGACTAAGGCTCACAGATACGCAGTATTTT.

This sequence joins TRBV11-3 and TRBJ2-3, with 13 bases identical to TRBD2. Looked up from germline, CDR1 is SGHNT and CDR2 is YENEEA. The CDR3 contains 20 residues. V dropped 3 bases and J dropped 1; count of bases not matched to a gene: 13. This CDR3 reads CASSFTGLAGAPRGTDTQYF. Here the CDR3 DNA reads TGTGCCAGCAGCTTCACCGGACTAGCGGGGGCCCCTAGGGGCACAGATACGCAGTATTTT.

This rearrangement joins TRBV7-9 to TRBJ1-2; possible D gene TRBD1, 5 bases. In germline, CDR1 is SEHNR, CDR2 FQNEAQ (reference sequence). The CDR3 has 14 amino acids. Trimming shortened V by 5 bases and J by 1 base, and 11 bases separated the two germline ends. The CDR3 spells CASSAKTDNYGYTF. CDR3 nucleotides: TGTGCCAGCAGCGCCAAGACAGATAACTATGGCTACACCTTC. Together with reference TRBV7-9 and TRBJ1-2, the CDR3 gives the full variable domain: DTGVSQNPRHKITKRGQNVTFRCDPISEHNRLYWYRQTLGQGPEFLTYFQNEAQLEKSRLLSDRFSAERPKGSFSTLEIQRTEQGDSAMYLCASSAKTDNYGYTFGSGTRLTVV.

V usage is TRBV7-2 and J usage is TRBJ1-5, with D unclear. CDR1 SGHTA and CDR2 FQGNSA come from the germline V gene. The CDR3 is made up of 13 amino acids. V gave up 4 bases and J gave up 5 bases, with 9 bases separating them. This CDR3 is CASSSQRYQPQHF. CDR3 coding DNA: TGTGCCAGCAGCTCCCAGAGATATCAGCCCCAGCATTTT.

The CDR3 is CAVQQGNTEAFF. Written as DNA, the CDR3 is TGTGCCGTTCAACAGGGGAACACTGAAGCTTTCTTT. This sequence joins TRBV10-3 and TRBJ1-1; TRBD1 might be the D (6 bases). The CDR3 has 12 amino acids. The germline V and J ends were trimmed by 11 bases and 1 base, with 11 bases remaining between them. The V gene's germline CDR1 is ENHRY and CDR2 SYGVKD.

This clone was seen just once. In nucleotides, the CDR3 is TGTGCCAGCAGCTTAGGTGGGGGGGCCGGTGAGCAGTTCTTC. This encodes CASSLGGGAGEQFF. This chain links TRBV7-6 with TRBJ2-1; TRBD2 might be the D (7 bases). The CDR3 has 14 amino acids. The germline V gene encodes CDR1 SGHVS and CDR2 FNYEAQ. The germline V and J ends were trimmed by 1 base and 9 bases, with 13 bases remaining between them.

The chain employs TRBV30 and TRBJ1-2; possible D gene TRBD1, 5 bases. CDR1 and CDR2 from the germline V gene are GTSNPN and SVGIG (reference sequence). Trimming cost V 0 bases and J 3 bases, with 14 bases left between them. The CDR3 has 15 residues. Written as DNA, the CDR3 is TGTGCCTGGAGTGTACCTATCGGACAATACTATGGCTACACCTTC. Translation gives CAWSVPIGQYYGYTF.

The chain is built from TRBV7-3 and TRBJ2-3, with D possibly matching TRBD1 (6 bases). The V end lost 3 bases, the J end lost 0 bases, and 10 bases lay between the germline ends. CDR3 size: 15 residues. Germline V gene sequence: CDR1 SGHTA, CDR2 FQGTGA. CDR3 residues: CASSFGTSSTDTQYF. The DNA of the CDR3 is TGTGCCAGCAGCTTCGGGACAAGTAGCACAGATACGCAGTATTTT.

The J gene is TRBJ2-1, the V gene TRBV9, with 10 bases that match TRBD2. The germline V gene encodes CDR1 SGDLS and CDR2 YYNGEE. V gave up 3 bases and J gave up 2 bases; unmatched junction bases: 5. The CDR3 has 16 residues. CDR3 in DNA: TGTGCCAGCAGCGCCGGGACTAGCGCTACCTACAATGAGCAGTTCTTC. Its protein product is CASSAGTSATYNEQFF.

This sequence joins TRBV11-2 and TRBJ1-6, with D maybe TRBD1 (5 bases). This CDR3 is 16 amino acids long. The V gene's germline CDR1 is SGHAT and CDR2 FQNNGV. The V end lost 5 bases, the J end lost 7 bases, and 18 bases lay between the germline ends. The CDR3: CASSRRVIRENSPLHF. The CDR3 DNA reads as TGTGCCAGCAGCCGCAGGGTAATACGTGAAAATTCACCCCTCCACTTT.